These 27 T cell receptor beta chains share one sample of origin, sequenced in a study of blood T cell repertoires in COVID-19. The assay was immunoSEQ multiplex PCR, and TCRdb's table has in-frame clones only and misses some. The sample has about 130,000 clones; about 85% are singletons. Sequenced material: peripheral blood. These receptors were obtained from a man aged 80 or over with active or convalescent COVID-19.

This chain links TRBV7-3 with TRBJ2-1; 11 positions agree with TRBD2. Germline loops: CDR1 SGHTA, CDR2 FQGTGA. CDR3 length equals 15 residues. V lost 5 bases and J lost 7; bases outside the gene matches: 7. The CDR3 coding sequence is TGTGCCAGCAGCGTGACTAGCGGGATGGGAAATGAGCAGTTCTTC. Amino acid sequence: CASSVTSGMGNEQFF.

The chain is built from TRBV5-1 and TRBJ1-2, with D perhaps TRBD1 (5 bases). Germline CDR1 and CDR2: SGHRS and YFSETQ. The CDR3 length is 13 residues. V lost 1 base, J lost 7 bases, and 11 bases lay in between. CDR3 bases: TGCGCCAGCAGCTTGCAGGGCCGGAGTGGCTACACCTTC. The encoded protein is CASSLQGRSGYTF.

The chain has TRBV4-1 and TRBJ2-7; 7 bases map to TRBD2. The CDR3 totals 13 residues. J gave up 3 bases and V 6 bases, and 5 bases lay outside the gene matches. In germline, CDR1 is MGHRA, CDR2 YSYEKL. DNA for the CDR3: TGCGCCAGCAGTCCGGGGGGATACTACGAGCAGTACTTC. Translation: CASSPGGYYEQYF.

The V and J genes are TRBV7-7 and TRBJ2-2, with D unresolved. Looked up from germline, CDR1 is SSHAT and CDR2 is FNYEAQ (reference sequence). V was pared by 1 base and J by 3 bases, with 6 bases between. This CDR3 is 14 amino acids long. The CDR3 sequence is CASSLGRDTGELFF. The CDR3 nucleotides are TGTGCCAGCAGCTTAGGCCGGGACACCGGGGAGCTGTTTTTT.

This clone was detected ten times or more. The rearrangement joins TRBV7-9 to TRBJ2-3; TRBD2 agrees at 10 bases. The length of the CDR3 is 15 residues. Trimming at V came to 4 bases and at J to 5 bases, leaving 6 bases not matched to a gene. Per the germline V gene, CDR1 is SEHNR and CDR2 is FQNEAQ (reference sequence). The CDR3 region is CASSSLAGDVDTQYF. CDR3 DNA sequence: TGTGCCAGCAGCTCCCTAGCGGGAGATGTAGATACGCAGTATTTT.

The chain has TRBV11-2 and TRBJ1-6; 9 bases align to TRBD1. The CDR3 contains 17 residues. After removal of 4 bases from V and 0 bases from J, the junction contained 4 bases not matched to a gene. From germline, CDR1 is SGHAT and CDR2 FQNNGV. The CDR3 DNA follows: TGTGCCAGCAGCTCCCAGGACAGGGGCTCCTATAATTCACCCCTCCACTTT. This gives the protein CASSSQDRGSYNSPLHF.

This chain connects TRBV19 to TRBJ2-7, with 14 bases fitting TRBD2. J lost 4 bases, V lost 5 bases, and 16 bases had no gene match. CDR3 size: 19 residues. The germline CDR1 and CDR2 sequences are LNHDA and SQIVND (reference sequence). The CDR3 bases are TGTGCCAGTAGTGCCCGAGGGACTAGCGGGAGTGGCCCCCGTTACGAGCAGTACTTC. It translates to CASSARGTSGSGPRYEQYF.

This sequence joins TRBV6-7 and TRBJ2-3; D is perhaps TRBD1 (6 bases). TRBV6-7 carries the ORF label, with uncertain function. Trimming left V 11 bases short and J 0 bases short, with 21 bases between. The CDR3 runs to 16 residues. CDR3 protein: CARNQGIYLSTDTQYF. The CDR3 DNA is TGTGCCCGAAACCAGGGGATATACCTTAGCACAGATACGCAGTATTTT.

V gene TRBV5-1 combines with J gene TRBJ2-3; D may be TRBD1 (6 bases). This CDR3 has 15 residues. Trimming left V 9 bases short and J 0 bases short, with 17 bases between. From germline, CDR1 is SGHRS and CDR2 YFSETQ. In DNA form, the CDR3 reads TGCGCCACAAAATCCAGGGGCCGTAGCACAGATACGCAGTATTTT. Protein: CATKSRGRSTDTQYF.

The table lists this clone with a count of one. The chain carries TRBV19 and TRBJ1-4, with D uncertain. Trimming took off 5 bases at V and 0 bases at J, with 19 bases between the two ends. Germline V CDR1 and CDR2: LNHDA, SQIVND (reference sequence). The CDR3 extends over 18 amino acids. The CDR3 coding sequence is TGTGCCAGTAGTCCTTGGTTGGTGGCCGGGACAACTAATGAAAAACTGTTTTTT. As protein: CASSPWLVAGTTNEKLFF.

In nucleotides, the CDR3 is TGTGCCAGCAGCTTGATGGGGGCCGAGCAGTACTTC. It codes for CASSLMGAEQYF. The chain joins TRBV5-5 to TRBJ2-7; D is perhaps TRBD1 (6 bases). CDR3 size: 12 residues. Trimming cost V 1 base and J 6 bases, with 8 bases left between them. Germline assignment: CDR1 SGHKS and CDR2 YYEKEE (reference sequence).

V gene TRBV6-5 combines with J gene TRBJ2-1; D might be TRBD2 (6 bases). Looked up from germline, CDR1 is MNHEY and CDR2 is SVGAGI. Trimming cost V 6 bases and J 6 bases, with 12 bases left between them. The CDR3 spans 13 residues. The CDR3 DNA follows: TGTGCCAGCAGGCAAGGACTACCCAATGAGCAGTTCTTC. Encoded protein: CASRQGLPNEQFF.

The chain links TRBV4-2 to TRBJ2-5, with a possible D match to TRBD1 (5 bases). Trimming cost V 1 base and J 4 bases, with 10 bases left between them. The CDR3 covers 14 residues. Germline V CDR1 and CDR2: LGHNA, YNFKEQ. The CDR3 DNA reads as TGTGCCAGCAGCCAAGCTGGGGCAGGAGAGACCCAGTACTTC. Protein: CASSQAGAGETQYF.

This chain links TRBV12-3 or TRBV12-4 with TRBJ2-7; D remains ambiguous. V was clipped by 3 bases and J by 4 bases, with 7 bases between them. The CDR3 has 12 amino acids. Written as DNA, the CDR3 is TGTGCCAGCAGTTTTGCCGGGTACGAGCAGTACTTC. Protein product: CASSFAGYEQYF.

The chain couples TRBV12-3 or TRBV12-4 to TRBJ2-7, with TRBD2 matching 9 bases. The CDR3 loop spans 13 amino acids. The junction had 5 bases not matched to a gene; V was cut back by 5 bases and J by 6 bases. CDR3 nucleotides: TGTGCCAGCAGTCGCGGGACTAGCTCCGAGCAGTACTTC. Amino acids: CASSRGTSSEQYF.

A single count supports this clone. The CDR3 DNA follows: TGTGCCAGCAGCCAAGTACAGGGGAACACCGGGGAGCTGTTTTTT. Its translation: CASSQVQGNTGELFF. The chain is built from TRBV4-2 and TRBJ2-2; weak D call: TRBD1 (6 bases). Trimming stripped 1 base from V and 1 base from J, with 7 bases between. The CDR3 loop spans 15 amino acids. Germline V gene data show CDR1 as LGHNA and CDR2 as YNFKEQ.

This clone was seen a single time. The chain employs TRBV6-5 and TRBJ2-7; TRBD1 matches 7 bases. Germline values: CDR1 MNHEY, CDR2 SVGAGI. J gave up 0 bases and V 0 bases, and 5 bases lay outside the gene matches. The CDR3 is 16 residues long. Here the CDR3 DNA reads TGTGCCAGCAGTTACTCGACAGGGCTCAGCTCCTACGAGCAGTACTTC. Its protein product is CASSYSTGLSSYEQYF.

The V and J genes are TRBV19 and TRBJ1-3; tentative D call: TRBD1 (5 bases). Trimming removed 4 bases at V and 0 bases at J, with 10 bases between. CDR3 length: 15 amino acids. From germline, CDR1 is LNHDA and CDR2 SQIVND (reference sequence). The CDR3 DNA reads TGTGCCAGTAGTACGGTGGGGCGCTCTGGAAACACCATATATTTT. It translates to CASSTVGRSGNTIYF.

The V call is TRBV9, the J call TRBJ1-3; D call uncertain. The CDR3 is 15 residues long. From germline, CDR1 is SGDLS and CDR2 YYNGEE. Trimming took off 4 bases at V and 4 bases at J, with 15 bases between the two ends. CDR3 coding DNA: TGTGCCAGCAGCAAGACTCTGCCAAGAGGAAACACCATATATTTT. Amino acids: CASSKTLPRGNTIYF. The full variable domain, completed using reference TRBV9 and TRBJ1-3, is DSGVTQTPKHLITATGQRVTLRCSPRSGDLSVYWYQQSLDQGLQFLIQYYNGEERAKGNILERFSAQQFPDLHSELNLSSLELGDSALYFCASSKTLPRGNTIYFGEGSWLTVV.

The CDR3 protein is CATSGPGYRVGNEQFF. The CDR3 DNA sequence: TGTGCCACCAGTGGCCCAGGCTACAGGGTGGGGAATGAGCAGTTCTTC. J is TRBJ2-1 and V is TRBV24-1, with D possibly being TRBD1 (6 bases). Germline V gene data show CDR1 as KGHDR and CDR2 as SFDVKD. The CDR3 is made up of 16 amino acids. V lost 5 bases, J lost 7 bases, and 20 bases lay in between.

The count of this clone is one. The genes are TRBV9 and TRBJ1-2, with a possible D match to TRBD1 (6 bases). Looked up from germline, CDR1 is SGDLS and CDR2 is YYNGEE. The CDR3 contains 15 residues. V lost 0 bases to trimming and J lost 2 bases, with 11 bases between them. This CDR3 reads CASSVASDSNYGYTF. The CDR3 nucleotides read TGTGCCAGCAGCGTAGCCTCGGACAGCAACTATGGCTACACCTTC.

The chain joins TRBV4-2 to TRBJ1-2, with 8 bases fitting TRBD1. The CDR3 consists of 14 residues. Germline lookup yields CDR1 LGHNA and CDR2 YNFKEQ. The trim removed 2 bases at V and 6 bases at J, leaving 5 bases unmatched. The CDR3 is CASSQNQGADGYTF. In nucleotides, the CDR3 is TGTGCCAGCAGCCAAAATCAGGGGGCTGATGGCTACACCTTC.

The count of this clone is one. This sequence joins TRBV9 and TRBJ2-7, with D unresolved. Trimming shortened V by 0 bases and J by 5 bases, and 12 bases separated the two germline ends. The CDR3 runs 14 residues. Germline loops: CDR1 SGDLS, CDR2 YYNGEE. This CDR3 is CASSVDQYGHEQYF. The CDR3 DNA reads as TGTGCCAGCAGCGTAGATCAGTATGGCCACGAGCAGTACTTC.

The chain is built from TRBV19 and TRBJ2-3; no reliable D call. Deletions cut 5 bases from V and 2 bases from J, with 11 bases between. Germline lookup yields CDR1 LNHDA and CDR2 SQIVND (reference sequence). The CDR3 is made up of 14 amino acids. Written as DNA, the CDR3 is TGTGCCAGTAGTTTACAGAGCACCACAGATACGCAGTATTTT. Protein product: CASSLQSTTDTQYF. Full variable domain (remainder filled in from reference TRBV19 and TRBJ2-3): DGGITQSPKYLFRKEGQNVTLSCEQNLNHDAMYWYRQDPGQGLRLIYYSQIVNDFQKGDIAEGYSVSREKKESFPLTVTSAQKNPTAFYLCASSLQSTTDTQYFGPGTRLTVL.

This clone showed up just once. In the same sample, other DNA sequences code for this CDR3. The chain uses TRBV15 and TRBJ1-5; 10 nucleotides line up with TRBD1. V gave up 3 bases and J gave up 6 bases; unmatched junction bases: 2. The CDR3 contains 14 residues. The germline V gene has CDR1 LNHNV and CDR2 YYDKDF (reference sequence). CDR3 residues: CATSRTGGGQPQHF. In nucleotides, the CDR3 is TGTGCCACCAGCAGGACAGGGGGCGGTCAGCCCCAGCATTTT.

This chain links TRBV28 with TRBJ2-7, with D possibly TRBD1 on 5 matching bases. Trimming left V 1 base short and J 6 bases short, with 13 bases between. This CDR3 spans 14 amino acids. The germline gives CDR1 MDHEN, CDR2 SYDVKM. In DNA, the CDR3 is TGTGCCAGCAGTTTATATCAGGGTAAGGGCGAGCAGTACTTC. Protein: CASSLYQGKGEQYF.

The chain couples TRBV19 to TRBJ2-1, with D perhaps TRBD2 (6 bases). Germline CDR1 is LNHDA and CDR2 is SQIVND (reference sequence). The V end was cut by 6 bases, the J end by 0 bases, with 21 bases between. This CDR3 has 18 amino acids. CDR3 nucleotides: TGTGCCAGTAGAGGCCCGAAAACTAGCCTAAGCTCCTACAATGAGCAGTTCTTC. It encodes CASRGPKTSLSSYNEQFF. Combining the CDR3 with reference TRBV19 and TRBJ2-1 gives the whole variable domain DGGITQSPKYLFRKEGQNVTLSCEQNLNHDAMYWYRQDPGQGLRLIYYSQIVNDFQKGDIAEGYSVSREKKESFPLTVTSAQKNPTAFYLCASRGPKTSLSSYNEQFFGPGTRLTVL.